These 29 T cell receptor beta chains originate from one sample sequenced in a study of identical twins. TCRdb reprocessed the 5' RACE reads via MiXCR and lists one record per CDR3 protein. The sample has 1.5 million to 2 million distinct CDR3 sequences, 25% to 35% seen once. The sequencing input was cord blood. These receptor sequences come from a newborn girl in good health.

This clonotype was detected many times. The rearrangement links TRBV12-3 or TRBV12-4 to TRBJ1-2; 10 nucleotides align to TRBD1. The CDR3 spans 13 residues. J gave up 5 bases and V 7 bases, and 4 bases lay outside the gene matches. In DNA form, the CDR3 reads TGTGCCAGCACCTGGGACAGGGGATATGGCTACACCTTC. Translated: CASTWDRGYGYTF.

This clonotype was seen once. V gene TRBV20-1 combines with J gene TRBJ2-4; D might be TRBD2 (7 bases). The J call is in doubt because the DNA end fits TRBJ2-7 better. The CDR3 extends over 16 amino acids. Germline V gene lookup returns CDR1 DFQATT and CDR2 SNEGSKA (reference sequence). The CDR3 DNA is TGCAGTGCTAGAGACGGGACGTCAGGGGAGGGATACGAGCAGTACTTC. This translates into CSARDGTSGEGYEQYF.

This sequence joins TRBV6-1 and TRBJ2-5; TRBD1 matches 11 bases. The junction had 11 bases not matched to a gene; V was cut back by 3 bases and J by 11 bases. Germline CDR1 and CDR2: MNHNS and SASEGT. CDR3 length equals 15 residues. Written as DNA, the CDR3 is TGTGCCAGCAGTGAGCGGACAGGGGGCTACAATGAGCAGTACTTC. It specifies CASSERTGGYNEQYF.

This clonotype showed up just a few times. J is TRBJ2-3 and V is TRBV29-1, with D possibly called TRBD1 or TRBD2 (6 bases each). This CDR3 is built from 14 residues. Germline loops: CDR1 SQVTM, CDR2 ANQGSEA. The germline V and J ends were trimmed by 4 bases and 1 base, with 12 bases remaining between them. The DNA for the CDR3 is TGCAGCGTTGTCGGGGGCAAAGGCACAGATACGCAGTATTTT. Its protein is CSVVGGKGTDTQYF.

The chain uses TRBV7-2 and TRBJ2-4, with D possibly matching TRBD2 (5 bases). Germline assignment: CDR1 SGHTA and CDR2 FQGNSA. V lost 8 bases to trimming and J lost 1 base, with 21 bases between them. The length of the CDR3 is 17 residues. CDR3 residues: CASGTLAEGVAKNIQYF. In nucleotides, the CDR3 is TGTGCCAGCGGTACTTTGGCCGAGGGAGTTGCCAAAAACATTCAGTACTTC.

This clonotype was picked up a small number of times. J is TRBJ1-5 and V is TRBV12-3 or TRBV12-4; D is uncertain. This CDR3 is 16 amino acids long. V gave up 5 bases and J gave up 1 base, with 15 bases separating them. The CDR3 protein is CASSTREGISNQPQHF. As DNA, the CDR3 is TGTGCCAGCAGTACTCGGGAGGGCATAAGCAATCAGCCCCAGCATTTT.

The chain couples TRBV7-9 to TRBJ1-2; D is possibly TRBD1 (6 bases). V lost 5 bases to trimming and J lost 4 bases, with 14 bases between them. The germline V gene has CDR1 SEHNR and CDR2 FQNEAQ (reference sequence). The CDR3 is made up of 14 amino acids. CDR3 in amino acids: CASSARTDSYGYTF. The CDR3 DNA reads TGTGCCAGCAGCGCTAGGACAGACTCCTATGGCTACACCTTC.

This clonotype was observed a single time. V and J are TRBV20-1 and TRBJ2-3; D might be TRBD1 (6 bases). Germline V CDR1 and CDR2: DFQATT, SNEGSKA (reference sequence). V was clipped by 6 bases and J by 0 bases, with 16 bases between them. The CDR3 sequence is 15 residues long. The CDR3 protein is CSAPPGVASTDTQYF. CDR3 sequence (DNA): TGCAGTGCCCCCCCAGGGGTAGCGAGCACAGATACGCAGTATTTT.

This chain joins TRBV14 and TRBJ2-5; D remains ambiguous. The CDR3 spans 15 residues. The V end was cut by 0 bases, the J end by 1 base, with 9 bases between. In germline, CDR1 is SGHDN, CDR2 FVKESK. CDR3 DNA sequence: TGTGCCAGCAGCCAAGAATTGCGGCCCCAAGAGACCCAGTACTTC. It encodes CASSQELRPQETQYF.

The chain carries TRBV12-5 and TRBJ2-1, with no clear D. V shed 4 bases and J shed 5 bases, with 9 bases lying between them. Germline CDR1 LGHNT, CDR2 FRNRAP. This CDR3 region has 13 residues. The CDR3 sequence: CASGSDDHNEQFF. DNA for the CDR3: TGTGCTAGTGGTTCCGATGACCACAATGAGCAGTTCTTC.

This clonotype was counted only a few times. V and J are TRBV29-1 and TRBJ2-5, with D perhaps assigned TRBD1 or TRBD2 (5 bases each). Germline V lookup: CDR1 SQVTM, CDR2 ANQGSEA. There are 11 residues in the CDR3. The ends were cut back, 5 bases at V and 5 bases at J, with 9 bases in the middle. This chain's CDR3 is CSVRWGETQYF. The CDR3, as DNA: TGCAGCGTTAGGTGGGGGGAGACCCAGTACTTC.

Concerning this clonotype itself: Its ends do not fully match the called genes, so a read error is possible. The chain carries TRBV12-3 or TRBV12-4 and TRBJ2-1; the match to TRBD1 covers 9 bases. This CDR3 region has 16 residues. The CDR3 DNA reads TGTGCCAGCAGACGGGGACAGGGCCTACGCTACAATGAGCAGGTCTTC. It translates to CASRRGQGLRYNEQVF.

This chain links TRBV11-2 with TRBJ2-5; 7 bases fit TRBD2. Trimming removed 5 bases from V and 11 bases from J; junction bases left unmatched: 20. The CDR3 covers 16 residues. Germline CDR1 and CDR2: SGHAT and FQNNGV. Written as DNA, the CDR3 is TGTGCCAGCAGCCGTATTATTAGCGGGCGTTTCAATGAGCAGTACTTC. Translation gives CASSRIISGRFNEQYF.

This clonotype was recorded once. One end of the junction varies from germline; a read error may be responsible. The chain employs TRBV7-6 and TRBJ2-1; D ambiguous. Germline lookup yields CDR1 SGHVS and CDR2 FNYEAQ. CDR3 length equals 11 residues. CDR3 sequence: CVSSPRTEQFF. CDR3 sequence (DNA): TGCGTCAGCAGCCCTCGGACTGAGCAGTTCTTC.

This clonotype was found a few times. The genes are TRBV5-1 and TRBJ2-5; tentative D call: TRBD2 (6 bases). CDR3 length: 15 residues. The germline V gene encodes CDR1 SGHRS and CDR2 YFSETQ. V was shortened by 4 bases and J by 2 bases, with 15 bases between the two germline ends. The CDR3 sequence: CASSLGHGLQETQYF. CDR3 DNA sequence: TGCGCCAGCAGCCTAGGACACGGACTACAAGAGACCCAGTACTTC.

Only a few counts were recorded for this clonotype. The CDR3 DNA reads as TGTGCCAGCAGGGGCCAGATCGGCCACACCTTC. This encodes CASRGQIGHTF. This chain joins TRBV28 and TRBJ1-2; D gene ambiguous. Trimming took off 6 bases at V and 12 bases at J, with 14 bases between the two ends. This CDR3 comprises 11 residues. Looked up from germline, CDR1 is MDHEN and CDR2 is SYDVKM.

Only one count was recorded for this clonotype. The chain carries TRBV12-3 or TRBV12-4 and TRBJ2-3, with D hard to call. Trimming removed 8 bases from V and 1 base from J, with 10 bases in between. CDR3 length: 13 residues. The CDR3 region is CASGPVGTDTQYF. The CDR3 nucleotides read TGTGCCAGCGGTCCGGTGGGCACAGATACGCAGTATTTT.

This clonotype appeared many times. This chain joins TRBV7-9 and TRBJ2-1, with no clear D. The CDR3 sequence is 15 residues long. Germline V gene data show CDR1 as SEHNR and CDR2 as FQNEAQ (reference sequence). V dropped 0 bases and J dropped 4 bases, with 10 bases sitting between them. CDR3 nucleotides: TGTGCCAGCAGCTTAGCGCTAACTAAATACAATGAGCAGTTCTTC. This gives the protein CASSLALTKYNEQFF.

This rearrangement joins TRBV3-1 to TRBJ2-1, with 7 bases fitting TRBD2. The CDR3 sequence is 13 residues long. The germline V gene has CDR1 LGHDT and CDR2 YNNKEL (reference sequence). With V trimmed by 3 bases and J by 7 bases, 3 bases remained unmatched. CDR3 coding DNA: TGTGCCAGCAGCCAGATACTAGCGAATGAGCAGTTCTTC. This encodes CASSQILANEQFF.

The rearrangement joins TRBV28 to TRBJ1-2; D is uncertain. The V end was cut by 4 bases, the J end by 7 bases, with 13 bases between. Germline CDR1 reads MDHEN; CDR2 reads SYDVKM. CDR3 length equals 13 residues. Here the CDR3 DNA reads TGTGCCAGCAGTTCGGTCCCAAAGGGTGGCTACACCTTC. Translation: CASSSVPKGGYTF.

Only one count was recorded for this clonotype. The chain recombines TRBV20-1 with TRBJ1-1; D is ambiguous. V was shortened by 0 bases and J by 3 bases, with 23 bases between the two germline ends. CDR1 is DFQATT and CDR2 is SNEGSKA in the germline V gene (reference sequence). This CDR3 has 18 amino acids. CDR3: CSARDQRAEKGGDTEAFF. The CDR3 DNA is TGCAGTGCTAGAGATCAAAGGGCGGAAAAAGGTGGTGACACTGAAGCTTTCTTT.

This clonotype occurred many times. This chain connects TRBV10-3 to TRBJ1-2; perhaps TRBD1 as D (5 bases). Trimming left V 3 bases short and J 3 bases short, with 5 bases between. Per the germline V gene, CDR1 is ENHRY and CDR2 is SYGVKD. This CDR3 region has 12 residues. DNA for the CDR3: TGTGCCATCAGTGACAGGGACTATGGCTACACCTTC. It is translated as CAISDRDYGYTF.

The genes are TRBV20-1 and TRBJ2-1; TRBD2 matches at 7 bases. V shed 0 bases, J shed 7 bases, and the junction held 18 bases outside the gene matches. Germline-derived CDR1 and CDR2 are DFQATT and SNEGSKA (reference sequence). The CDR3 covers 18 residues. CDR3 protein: CSARDPRLARFFYNEQFF. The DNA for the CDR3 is TGCAGTGCTAGAGACCCTAGACTAGCCCGCTTCTTTTATAATGAGCAGTTCTTC.

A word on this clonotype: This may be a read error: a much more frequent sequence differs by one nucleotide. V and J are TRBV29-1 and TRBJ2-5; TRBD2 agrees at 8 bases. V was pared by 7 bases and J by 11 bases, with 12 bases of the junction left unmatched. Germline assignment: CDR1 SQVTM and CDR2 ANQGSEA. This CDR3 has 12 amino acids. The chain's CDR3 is CSAYTGGNEQYF. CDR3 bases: TGCAGCGCCTATACGGGGGGGAATGAGCAGTACTTC.

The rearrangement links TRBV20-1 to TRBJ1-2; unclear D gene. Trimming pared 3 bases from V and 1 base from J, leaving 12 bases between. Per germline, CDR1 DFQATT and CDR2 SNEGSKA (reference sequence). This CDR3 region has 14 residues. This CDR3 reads CSARGGESNYGYTF. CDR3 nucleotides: TGCAGTGCTAGGGGCGGGGAAAGTAACTATGGCTACACCTTC.

The CDR3 here is CSAKPLAGSYNEQFF. DNA for the CDR3: TGCAGTGCCAAACCCCTAGCGGGGTCCTACAATGAGCAGTTCTTC. The V call is TRBV20-1, the J call TRBJ2-1; 9 bases match TRBD2. Unmatched junction bases numbered 7, after V lost 6 bases and J lost 1 base. Germline V gives CDR1 DFQATT, CDR2 SNEGSKA (reference sequence). The CDR3 contains 15 residues.

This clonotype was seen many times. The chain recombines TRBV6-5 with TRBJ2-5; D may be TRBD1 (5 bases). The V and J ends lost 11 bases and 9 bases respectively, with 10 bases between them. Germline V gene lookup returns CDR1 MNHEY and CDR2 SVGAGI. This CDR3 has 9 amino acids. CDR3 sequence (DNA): TGTGCCGGATCAGGGTCCCAGTACTTC. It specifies CAGSGSQYF.

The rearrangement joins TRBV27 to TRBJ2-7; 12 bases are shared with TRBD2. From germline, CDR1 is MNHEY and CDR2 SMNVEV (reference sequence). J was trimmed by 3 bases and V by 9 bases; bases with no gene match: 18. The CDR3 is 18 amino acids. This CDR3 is CARTLGLAGSGFGYEQYF. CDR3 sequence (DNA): TGTGCCAGGACTCTTGGACTAGCGGGATCCGGGTTCGGCTACGAGCAGTACTTC.

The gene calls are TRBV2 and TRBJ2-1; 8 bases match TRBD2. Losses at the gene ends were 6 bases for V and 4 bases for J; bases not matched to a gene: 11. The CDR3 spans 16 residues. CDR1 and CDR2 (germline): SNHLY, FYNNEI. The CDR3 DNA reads TGTGCCAGCAGATTCCCCGCGGGACTAGGGTACAATGAGCAGTTCTTC. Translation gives CASRFPAGLGYNEQFF.